The 23 T cell receptor beta chains presented below share a single source sample, sequenced in a study of T cells and copy number aberrations in small-cell lung cancer. This table comes from immunoSEQ multiplex PCR, and its TCRdb copy is limited to in-frame clones, with some not included. Counted here are more than 9,500 clones, about three quarters occurring once; the ten biggest clones make up roughly a third. Sample: normal tissue next to the tumor. These receptors originate from a man in his 60s with small cell lung cancer.

The rearrangement joins TRBV19 to TRBJ2-1; 13 bases match TRBD2. Germline assignment: CDR1 LNHDA and CDR2 SQIVND (reference sequence). The J segment lost 7 bases and the V segment lost 5 bases, leaving 8 bases of the junction unmatched. The CDR3 is 16 residues long. CDR3 in DNA: TGTGCCAGTAGTCTGACTAGCGGGAGGCTTGGGAATGAGCAGTTCTTC. Its translation is CASSLTSGRLGNEQFF.

This chain uses TRBV4-1 with TRBJ2-1; D perhaps matches TRBD1 (6 bases). In germline, CDR1 is MGHRA, CDR2 YSYEKL. The CDR3 spans 13 residues. The V end lost 3 bases, the J end lost 7 bases, and 10 bases lay between the germline ends. In DNA form, the CDR3 reads TGCGCCAGCAGCCACGCGAGGGGGAATGAGCAGTTCTTC. The encoded protein is CASSHARGNEQFF.

The chain combines TRBV15 with TRBJ1-5, with D possibly matching TRBD1 (5 bases). The V gene's germline CDR1 is LNHNV and CDR2 YYDKDF (reference sequence). V was cut by 3 bases and J by 4 bases, with 13 bases left in between. The CDR3 covers 15 residues. The DNA for the CDR3 is TGTGCCACCAGCAGGTGGGGGACGGATAATCAGCCCCAGCATTTT. It translates to CATSRWGTDNQPQHF.

The chain couples TRBV4-1 to TRBJ1-4; 9 positions agree with TRBD1. Trimming at V came to 5 bases and at J to 0 bases, leaving 10 bases not matched to a gene. Germline CDR1 is MGHRA and CDR2 is YSYEKL. This CDR3 spans 18 amino acids. The CDR3 loop reads CASSVGTGTIATNEKLFF. The CDR3 region has the DNA TGCGCCAGCAGCGTCGGGACAGGGACAATTGCAACTAATGAAAAACTGTTTTTT.

This clone was picked up one time. The chain links TRBV6-6 to TRBJ1-2, with no clear D. Trimming removed 6 bases from V and 4 bases from J, with 12 bases in between. CDR1 and CDR2 (germline): MNHNY, SVGAGI (reference sequence). The CDR3 spans 13 residues. CDR3 bases: TGTGCCAGCAGCGTAGACTGGAGCTATGGCTACACCTTC. Its protein product is CASSVDWSYGYTF.

The chain joins TRBV5-6 to TRBJ2-3; TRBD2 agrees at 10 bases. V gave up 1 base and J gave up 3 bases; unmatched junction bases: 11. CDR3 length equals 18 residues. Germline assignment: CDR1 SGHDT and CDR2 YYEEEE. CDR3 protein: CASSLRRGSGRGTDTQYF. The CDR3 nucleotides read TGTGCCAGCAGCTTGAGGAGGGGAAGCGGGAGGGGTACAGATACGCAGTATTTT.

The chain recombines TRBV9 with TRBJ2-1; 7 bases fit TRBD2. The CDR3 has 14 amino acids. CDR1 SGDLS and CDR2 YYNGEE come from the germline V gene. V lost 2 bases, J lost 5 bases, and 4 bases stayed unmatched. The CDR3 nucleotides are TGTGCCAGCAGCGTTAGCGGGCCCAACAATGAGCAGTTCTTC. This encodes CASSVSGPNNEQFF.

The chain is built from TRBV15 and TRBJ2-1, with D possibly TRBD2 on 5 matching bases. Looked up from germline, CDR1 is LNHNV and CDR2 is YYDKDF (reference sequence). The CDR3 is made up of 13 amino acids. Deletions cut 1 base from V and 8 bases from J, with 9 bases between. CDR3 in DNA: TGTGCCACCAGCAGAGCAAGCGGCCATGAGCAGTTCTTC. Its translation is CATSRASGHEQFF.

The rearrangement joins TRBV10-3 to TRBJ2-7; D is possibly TRBD2 (6 bases). The CDR3 consists of 13 residues. Between the trimmed V and J ends, which lost 6 bases and 7 bases, there was a span of 16 bases. Germline CDR1 reads ENHRY; CDR2 reads SYGVKD. CDR3 nucleotides: TGTGCCATCAGGGATAGCGGCACTGGGGAGCAGTACTTC. Translating it yields CAIRDSGTGEQYF.

The rearrangement uses TRBV28 and TRBJ2-1, with D possibly TRBD2 on 5 matching bases. The CDR3 sequence is 13 residues long. CDR1 is MDHEN, CDR2 SYDVKM, per germline. V shed 10 bases and J shed 5 bases, with 15 bases lying between them. The CDR3 loop is CATSPGSHNEQFF. CDR3 in DNA: TGTGCCACCTCTCCGGGAAGCCACAATGAGCAGTTCTTC.

This chain joins TRBV5-4 and TRBJ2-5, with TRBD1 matching over 10 bases. From germline, CDR1 is SGHNT and CDR2 YYREEE (reference sequence). V lost 4 bases and J lost 1; bases outside the gene matches: 4. The CDR3 spans 15 residues. Here the CDR3 DNA reads TGTGCCAGCAGCCCGGGACAGGGGATCCAAGAGACCCAGTACTTC. It specifies CASSPGQGIQETQYF.

The chain carries TRBV7-6 and TRBJ2-1, with D possibly matching TRBD2 (6 bases). Trimming shortened V by 5 bases and J by 6 bases, and 11 bases separated the two germline ends. The germline CDR1 and CDR2 sequences are SGHVS and FNYEAQ. The CDR3 contains 13 residues. CDR3 amino acids: CASSPREFNEQFF. The CDR3 DNA reads TGTGCCAGCAGCCCACGGGAGTTCAATGAGCAGTTCTTC.

The chain couples TRBV19 to TRBJ1-5, with TRBD1 identical over 7 bases. Losses at the gene ends were 7 bases for V and 7 bases for J; bases not matched to a gene: 16. From germline, CDR1 is LNHDA and CDR2 SQIVND (reference sequence). The CDR3 has 16 residues. The CDR3 nucleotides read TGTGCCAGTACCTTTCCCGTACGACAGGGATGGCAGCCCCAGCATTTT. Protein product: CASTFPVRQGWQPQHF. The whole variable domain, remainder taken from reference TRBV19 and TRBJ1-5, is DGGITQSPKYLFRKEGQNVTLSCEQNLNHDAMYWYRQDPGQGLRLIYYSQIVNDFQKGDIAEGYSVSREKKESFPLTVTSAQKNPTAFYLCASTFPVRQGWQPQHFGDGTRLSIL.

The J gene is TRBJ2-1, the V gene TRBV2; the match to TRBD2 covers 14 bases. Germline V gene lookup returns CDR1 SNHLY and CDR2 FYNNEI. V shed 6 bases and J 10 bases; nucleotides not matched to a gene: 8. The CDR3 spans 15 residues. The CDR3 protein is CASRPTSGRAREQFF. The CDR3 coding sequence is TGTGCCAGCAGACCGACTAGCGGGAGGGCCAGAGAGCAGTTCTTC.

The chain combines TRBV28 with TRBJ2-7; TRBD1 aligns across 9 bases. V was pared by 3 bases and J by 7 bases, with 7 bases of the junction left unmatched. CDR3 size: 14 residues. CDR1 and CDR2 from the germline V gene are MDHEN and SYDVKM. The CDR3 DNA follows: TGTGCCAGCAGTTTGACAGGGGGGCAAGGGGAGCAGTACTTC. Translating gives CASSLTGGQGEQYF.

J is TRBJ2-2 and V is TRBV20-1, with a weak D call TRBD2 (5 bases). Germline CDR1 is DFQATT and CDR2 is SNEGSKA (reference sequence). V was shortened by 4 bases and J by 9 bases, with 9 bases between the two germline ends. The CDR3 sequence is 11 residues long. The CDR3 DNA reads TGCAGTGCTACGGCTAGCCGGGAGCTGTTTTTT. It codes for CSATASRELFF.

The table lists this clone with a few counts. The chain employs TRBV6-1 and TRBJ2-3, with a weak D call TRBD2 (6 bases). This CDR3 has 18 amino acids. Germline lookup yields CDR1 MNHNS and CDR2 SASEGT. Trimming pared 1 base from V and 2 bases from J, leaving 19 bases between. The CDR3 reads CASSEVRAGGIFTDTQYF. The CDR3 region has the DNA TGTGCCAGCAGTGAAGTTAGAGCCGGCGGGATTTTCACAGATACGCAGTATTTT.

The V call is TRBV29-1, the J call TRBJ2-1; a weak D match, TRBD2 (6 bases). With 6 bases removed from V and 1 base from J, the gap between germline ends came to 13 bases. This CDR3 is built from 14 residues. The germline CDR1 and CDR2 sequences are SQVTM and ANQGSEA. CDR3 loop: CSVARRGSYNEQFF. The CDR3 coding sequence is TGCAGCGTCGCTAGGCGGGGTTCCTACAATGAGCAGTTCTTC.

This clone was picked up a small number of times. The gene calls are TRBV7-9 and TRBJ2-7, with no clear D. Trimming removed 5 bases from V and 6 bases from J, with 8 bases in between. Per the germline V gene, CDR1 is SEHNR and CDR2 is FQNEAQ (reference sequence). This CDR3 has 11 amino acids. CDR3 nucleotides: TGTGCCAGCAGCCGCGACCTCGAGCAGTACTTC. As protein: CASSRDLEQYF.

J is TRBJ1-4 and V is TRBV18; possibly TRBD1 for D (5 bases). This CDR3 is 16 amino acids long. CDR1 KGHSH and CDR2 LQKENI come from the germline V gene. Deletions cut 3 bases from V and 5 bases from J, with 16 bases between. The CDR3 nucleotides read TGTGCCAGCTCACCTCTTCGTGGGACGGCCAATGAAAAACTGTTTTTT. It is translated as CASSPLRGTANEKLFF. The full variable domain, its missing parts supplied by reference TRBV18 and TRBJ1-4, is NAGVMQNPRHLVRRRGQEARLRCSPMKGHSHVYWYRQLPEEGLKFMVYLQKENIIDESGMPKERFSAEFPKEGPSILRIQQVVRGDSAAYFCASSPLRGTANEKLFFGSGTQLSVL.

This clone is large in the sample. The V gene is TRBV6-5, the J gene TRBJ2-3; perhaps TRBD2 as D (6 bases). The CDR3 length is 15 residues. Trimming took 2 bases from V and 6 from J, leaving 15 bases between them. From germline, CDR1 is MNHEY and CDR2 SVGAGI. The CDR3 here is CASSYPGYGGDTQYF. The CDR3 DNA reads as TGTGCCAGCAGTTACCCGGGTTATGGGGGGGATACGCAGTATTTT.

The chain carries TRBV20-1 and TRBJ2-3; D uncertain. Germline V lookup: CDR1 DFQATT, CDR2 SNEGSKA (reference sequence). Trimming left V 7 bases short and J 7 bases short, with 12 bases between. This CDR3 is 11 amino acids long. Here the CDR3 reads CSGKQLNTQYF. The CDR3 DNA reads as TGCAGTGGCAAGCAACTAAATACGCAGTATTTT.

The V call is TRBV10-2, the J call TRBJ2-7, with 11 bases lining up with TRBD2. Germline loops: CDR1 WSHSY, CDR2 SAAADI. V was clipped by 3 bases and J by 2 bases; unmatched bases: 3. The CDR3 runs 15 residues. CDR3 bases: TGCGCCAGCAGTGAACCGGGACTAGCGGCCTACGAGCAGTACTTC. The encoded protein is CASSEPGLAAYEQYF.